This T cell receptor beta chain was obtained from a study of T cells in localized non-small cell lung cancer. Germline CDR1 reads SGHNT; CDR2 reads YENEEA. This CDR3 has 15 residues. The V and J ends lost 4 bases and 5 bases, in that order; junction bases with no gene match: 10. This clone is judged medium-sized (0.01 to 0.1%). The antigen remains undetermined. Measured with immunoSEQ multiplex PCR; TCRdb has only the in-frame clones, and not every one. The sample includes thousands of clones, less than 40% of them seen just once. Study conclusions and caveats: Prolonged overall survival went with higher T cell density in the blood. Paired adjacent lung recovered a median around 62 of the top 100 tumor clones. Because only a single region of the tumor was sequenced, heterogeneity remains possible.

The chain joins TRBV11-3 to TRBJ2-7; 8 bases map to TRBD2. The sequences come from lung tumor tissue, collected before any cancer treatment. The receptor's source is a male donor at least 60 years old with stage I squamous cell lung carcinoma. The CDR3 loop reads CASSSSGSPDNEQYF. CDR3 nucleotides: TGTGCCAGCAGCTCCAGCGGGAGTCCCGACAACGAGCAGTACTTC.